A selection of T cell receptor beta chains follows, all from one sample in a study of T and B cells in COVID-19 patients. TCRdb processed the multiplex PCR reads anew with MiXCR; each CDR3 protein has one entry. The data contain around 5,700 distinct CDR3 sequences, 25% to 30% of them singletons. Sequencing was done on a sample of blood. The receptors were sampled from a human donor with active COVID-19. CDR3s include the opening cysteine and the closing phenylalanine or tryptophan. Each record gives: clone size, J gene, D gene, V gene, CDR3 protein, CDR3 DNA. The D gene is left open where the match is weak. Size is stated for part of the rows, as once, few or many counts, or as a class when the clone is expanded.

abundance: .
j_gene: TRBJ2-7
d_gene: .
v_gene: TRBV27
CDR3aa: CASSESPLPTYEQYF
CDR3nt: TGTGCCAGCAGTGAGTCACCTCTTCCAACCTACGAGCAGTACTTC

abundance: few
j_gene: TRBJ1-5
d_gene: TRBD1
v_gene: TRBV20-1
CDR3aa: CSARANRGRFGDSNQPQHF
CDR3nt: TGCAGTGCTAGAGCGAACAGGGGTAGGTTCGGGGATAGCAATCAGCCCCAGCATTTT

abundance: medium-sized
j_gene: TRBJ2-3
d_gene: .
v_gene: TRBV5-6
CDR3aa: CASRQGADTQYF
CDR3nt: TGTGCCAGCAGACAGGGAGCAGATACGCAGTATTTT

abundance: few
j_gene: TRBJ2-5
d_gene: TRBD2
v_gene: TRBV2
CDR3aa: CASRLGTSGQETQYF
CDR3nt: TGTGCCAGCAGACTAGGGACTAGCGGCCAAGAGACCCAGTACTTC

abundance: medium-sized
j_gene: TRBJ2-3
d_gene: .
v_gene: TRBV5-4
CDR3aa: CASSWSKITDTQYF
CDR3nt: TGTGCCAGCAGCTGGAGTAAAATCACAGATACGCAGTATTTT

abundance: many
j_gene: TRBJ1-1
d_gene: .
v_gene: TRBV5-6
CDR3aa: CASSRWGEGTEAFF
CDR3nt: TGTGCCAGCAGCCGCTGGGGGGAAGGCACTGAAGCTTTCTTT

abundance: medium-sized
j_gene: TRBJ2-7
d_gene: .
v_gene: TRBV19
CDR3aa: CASSGQSSYEQYF
CDR3nt: TGTGCCAGTAGTGGTCAGTCCTCCTACGAGCAGTACTTC

abundance: few
j_gene: TRBJ2-3
d_gene: .
v_gene: TRBV4-2
CDR3aa: CASSQVKGTDTQYF
CDR3nt: TGTGCCAGCAGCCAAGTCAAGGGCACAGATACGCAGTATTTT

abundance: .
j_gene: TRBJ1-2
d_gene: .
v_gene: TRBV6-5
CDR3aa: CASSPSGGLAYGYTF
CDR3nt: TGTGCCAGCAGTCCCTCGGGGGGGCTGGCCTATGGCTACACCTTC

abundance: .
j_gene: TRBJ1-5
d_gene: .
v_gene: TRBV6-2/TRBV6-3
CDR3aa: CASSYPYSNQPQHF
CDR3nt: TGTGCCAGCAGTTACCCGTATAGCAATCAGCCCCAGCATTTT

abundance: .
j_gene: TRBJ2-5
d_gene: TRBD2
v_gene: TRBV6-2/TRBV6-3
CDR3aa: CASRASGRGETQYF
CDR3nt: TGTGCCAGCAGAGCTAGCGGGAGGGGGGAGACCCAGTACTTC

abundance: .
j_gene: TRBJ2-1
d_gene: TRBD1
v_gene: TRBV11-3
CDR3aa: CASSLPGQGFYNEQFF
CDR3nt: TGTGCCAGCAGCTTGCCGGGACAGGGGTTCTACAATGAGCAGTTCTTC

abundance: many
j_gene: TRBJ2-1
d_gene: TRBD2
v_gene: TRBV6-4
CDR3aa: CASSDPGTSGRVHEQFF
CDR3nt: TGTGCCAGCAGTGACCCCGGGACTAGCGGGAGGGTCCATGAGCAGTTCTTC

abundance: many
j_gene: TRBJ1-1
d_gene: .
v_gene: TRBV18
CDR3aa: CASSPGRGVDTEAFF
CDR3nt: TGTGCCAGCTCGCCCGGTAGGGGGGTCGATACTGAAGCTTTCTTT

abundance: few
j_gene: TRBJ2-3
d_gene: .
v_gene: TRBV24-1
CDR3aa: CATSDPSGEVITDTQYF
CDR3nt: TGTGCCACCAGTGACCCATCCGGGGAGGTGATAACAGATACGCAGTATTTT

abundance: .
j_gene: TRBJ2-7
d_gene: .
v_gene: TRBV21-1
CDR3aa: CASSNLVRRGSSYEQYF
CDR3nt: TGTGCCAGCAGCAATCTGGTTCGACGGGGCAGCTCCTACGAGCAGTACTTC

abundance: many
j_gene: TRBJ2-5
d_gene: TRBD1
v_gene: TRBV7-9
CDR3aa: CASSSSGGRVIGETQYF
CDR3nt: TGTGCCAGCAGCTCTTCAGGGGGCCGCGTTATTGGGGAGACCCAGTACTTC

abundance: .
j_gene: TRBJ2-7
d_gene: .
v_gene: TRBV28
CDR3aa: CASIGDLGRAEQYF
CDR3nt: TGTGCCAGCATCGGGGATTTAGGCAGGGCCGAGCAGTACTTC

abundance: medium-sized
j_gene: TRBJ2-3
d_gene: TRBD2
v_gene: TRBV30
CDR3aa: CAWSEGLAGGADTQYF
CDR3nt: TGTGCCTGGAGTGAGGGGCTAGCGGGCGGGGCGGATACGCAGTATTTT

abundance: many
j_gene: TRBJ2-1
d_gene: .
v_gene: TRBV20-1
CDR3aa: CSASPTGLSDEQFF
CDR3nt: TGCAGTGCCTCGCCCACGGGGCTTAGCGATGAGCAGTTCTTC

abundance: few
j_gene: TRBJ2-7
d_gene: TRBD2
v_gene: TRBV20-1
CDR3aa: CSAIVVAGGLQYF
CDR3nt: TGCAGTGCTATAGTAGTAGCGGGAGGCCTCCAGTACTTC

abundance: large
j_gene: TRBJ2-5
d_gene: .
v_gene: TRBV19
CDR3aa: CASSIGLETQYF
CDR3nt: TGTGCCAGTAGTATTGGGCTGGAGACCCAGTACTTC

abundance: .
j_gene: TRBJ2-1
d_gene: TRBD2
v_gene: TRBV11-3
CDR3aa: CASSLTTLAGQQWEQFF
CDR3nt: TGTGCCAGCAGCTTAACTACACTAGCGGGGCAACAGTGGGAGCAGTTCTTC

abundance: few
j_gene: TRBJ2-7
d_gene: TRBD1
v_gene: TRBV19
CDR3aa: CASRDRAYEQYF
CDR3nt: TGTGCCAGTAGGGACAGGGCCTACGAGCAGTACTTC

abundance: many
j_gene: TRBJ1-2
d_gene: .
v_gene: TRBV27
CDR3aa: CATSTRGASGYTF
CDR3nt: TGTGCCACTTCTACCCGGGGGGCGTCTGGCTACACCTTC

abundance: medium-sized
j_gene: TRBJ2-1
d_gene: TRBD2
v_gene: TRBV27
CDR3aa: CASSPRPGLAGWTGSYNEQFF
CDR3nt: TGTGCCAGCAGTCCGCGCCCGGGACTAGCGGGGTGGACAGGCTCCTACAATGAGCAGTTCTTC

abundance: medium-sized
j_gene: TRBJ2-2
d_gene: TRBD1
v_gene: TRBV6-1
CDR3aa: CASSESGTGGPLNTGELFF
CDR3nt: TGTGCCAGCAGCGAGTCCGGGACAGGGGGCCCCCTGAACACCGGGGAGCTGTTTTTT

abundance: .
j_gene: TRBJ1-5
d_gene: TRBD1
v_gene: TRBV7-2
CDR3aa: CASSLGGTGGRQPQHF
CDR3nt: TGTGCCAGCAGCTTAGGTGGGACAGGGGGCCGTCAGCCCCAGCATTTT

abundance: .
j_gene: TRBJ2-7
d_gene: .
v_gene: TRBV6-4
CDR3aa: CASSADVYNEQYF
CDR3nt: TGTGCCAGCAGTGCCGACGTCTACAATGAGCAGTACTTC

abundance: .
j_gene: TRBJ2-7
d_gene: .
v_gene: TRBV7-2
CDR3aa: CASSLEFTSSHYEQYF
CDR3nt: TGTGCCAGCAGCTTAGAGTTTACTAGCTCCCATTACGAGCAGTACTTC

abundance: few
j_gene: TRBJ2-1
d_gene: TRBD2
v_gene: TRBV4-3
CDR3aa: CASSTRLAGLAEQFF
CDR3nt: TGCGCCAGCAGCACCCGACTAGCGGGATTGGCCGAGCAGTTCTTC

abundance: many
j_gene: TRBJ1-3
d_gene: TRBD1
v_gene: TRBV27
CDR3aa: CASSLSTGGVYTIYF
CDR3nt: TGTGCCAGCAGTTTATCGACAGGGGGAGTCTACACCATATATTTT

abundance: medium-sized
j_gene: TRBJ1-3
d_gene: .
v_gene: TRBV6-6
CDR3aa: CASSYLGTGNTIYF
CDR3nt: TGTGCCAGCAGTTACTTGGGAACTGGAAACACCATATATTTT

abundance: .
j_gene: TRBJ2-5
d_gene: .
v_gene: TRBV7-4
CDR3aa: CASIDWGLAETQYF
CDR3nt: TGTGCCAGCATCGATTGGGGCCTAGCGGAGACCCAGTACTTC

abundance: .
j_gene: TRBJ2-2
d_gene: TRBD1
v_gene: TRBV19
CDR3aa: CASGGQGDTGELFF
CDR3nt: TGTGCCAGTGGGGGACAGGGGGACACCGGGGAGCTGTTTTTT

abundance: medium-sized
j_gene: TRBJ1-1
d_gene: .
v_gene: TRBV5-6
CDR3aa: CASSLARGQRRNEAFF
CDR3nt: TGTGCCAGCAGCTTGGCCAGAGGACAGAGGAGAAATGAAGCTTTCTTT

abundance: few
j_gene: TRBJ2-1
d_gene: TRBD2
v_gene: TRBV11-2
CDR3aa: CASSFVGLAENYNEQFF
CDR3nt: TGTGCCAGCAGCTTTGTAGGACTAGCGGAAAACTACAATGAGCAGTTCTTC

abundance: few
j_gene: TRBJ2-3
d_gene: TRBD2
v_gene: TRBV11-2
CDR3aa: CASSYPGLAGGNWGQYF
CDR3nt: TGTGCCAGCAGCTATCCTGGACTAGCGGGTGGGAACTGGGGGCAGTATTTT

abundance: many
j_gene: TRBJ2-7
d_gene: TRBD1
v_gene: TRBV5-1
CDR3aa: CASSLARTGANYEQYF
CDR3nt: TGCGCCAGCAGCTTGGCCCGGACAGGGGCGAACTACGAGCAGTACTTC

abundance: .
j_gene: TRBJ2-1
d_gene: TRBD2
v_gene: TRBV6-2/TRBV6-3
CDR3aa: CASSYSPTSGTHEQFF
CDR3nt: TGTGCCAGCAGTTACTCACCAACTAGCGGGACCCATGAGCAGTTCTTC

abundance: .
j_gene: TRBJ2-7
d_gene: TRBD1
v_gene: TRBV19
CDR3aa: CAPGGTGISYEQYF
CDR3nt: TGTGCCCCCGGGGGGACAGGGATCTCCTACGAGCAGTACTTC

abundance: many
j_gene: TRBJ2-1
d_gene: .
v_gene: TRBV6-6
CDR3aa: CASVRGNEQFF
CDR3nt: TGTGCCAGCGTGAGGGGGAATGAGCAGTTCTTC